This section outlines one T cell receptor beta chain sequence together with its context. Its antigen is not known. Primers for the PCR totalled 60 Vbeta and 13 Jbeta. TCRdb keeps only in-frame clones here, not all; method: immunoSEQ multiplex PCR. The sample totals around 130,000 clones; its top ten clones hold about 1.6%. The CDR3 consists of 17 residues. Unmatched junction bases numbered 7, after V lost 0 bases and J lost 4 bases. Per the germline V gene, CDR1 is SGHKS and CDR2 is YYEKEE (reference sequence). The data stem from a study of cytomegalovirus exposure and HLA in healthy donors. Study at large: Among about 179 million T cells, an earlier analysis found 120 million or so unique TCR beta sequences.

Findings of the study overall: A later analysis showed that HLA-associated TCR beta chains had undergone more clonal expansion than equally common others. For cytomegalovirus status, the classifier reportedly gave diagnoses with high specificity and sensitivity. Researchers counted roughly 150 TCR beta chains as cytomegalovirus-associated.

Sequenced sample: PBMCs. The chain carries TRBV5-5 and TRBJ2-5, with 12 bases aligning to TRBD1. The TCR comes from a woman aged 40 to 50 in good health and CMV-seronegative. The CDR3 nucleotides read TGTGCCAGCAGCTTGGGTTGGGGACAGGGGGCAGGAGAGACCCAGTACTTC. It encodes CASSLGWGQGAGETQYF.